The rows below give T cell receptor beta chains drawn from one sample of a study of vaccination effects on CD4 cells after COVID-19. Using immunoSEQ multiplex PCR, the repertoire was profiled, and TCRdb retains in-frame clones only, with some absent. The data show tens of thousands of clones, approximately 75% seen once. These receptors have no known antigen. Sequencing was performed on CD4+ T cells from PBMCs cultured with HCoV-NL63 spike peptides, taken before COVID-19 vaccination. Receptors were obtained from a human donor who received a COVID-19 vaccine. Each CDR3 is given with its conserved first and last residue. Fields, in order: V gene, J gene, D gene, clone size, CDR3 protein, CDR3 DNA. The D gene is left open where the match is weak. Clone size, where shown, is once, few, many, or a class for clones that have expanded.

TRBV7-2	TRBJ2-5	TRBD2	.	CASTRGGRTETQYF	TGTGCCAGCACCCGGGGCGGGAGGACAGAGACCCAGTACTTC
TRBV10-1	TRBJ1-1	.	few	CASSESVAGTEAFF	TGCGCCAGCAGTGAGAGTGTGGCGGGGACTGAAGCTTTCTTT
TRBV6-5	TRBJ2-1	.	few	CASRRGLQNNEQFF	TGTGCCAGCAGACGGGGACTTCAGAACAATGAGCAGTTCTTC
TRBV19	TRBJ1-2	.	.	CASMGGQGVYGYTF	TGTGCCAGTATGGGCGGCCAGGGAGTCTATGGCTACACCTTC
TRBV5-5	TRBJ2-3	.	.	CASSSFGASTDTQYF	TGTGCCAGCAGCTCGTTTGGGGCTAGCACAGATACGCAGTATTTT
TRBV6-2/TRBV6-3	TRBJ1-2	TRBD1	.	CASSYSYGTGSGGYTF	TGTGCCAGCAGTTACTCGTACGGGACAGGGAGCGGCGGCTACACCTTC
TRBV6-5	TRBJ2-3	.	.	CASKDSTDTQYF	TGTGCCAGCAAGGACAGCACAGATACGCAGTATTTT
TRBV30	TRBJ2-3	.	few	CAWSVSSDTQYF	TGTGCCTGGAGTGTATCGTCTGATACGCAGTATTTT
TRBV24-1	TRBJ1-5	.	.	CATSRDGNQPQHF	TGTGCCACCAGCCGGGACGGCAATCAGCCCCAGCATTTT
TRBV2	TRBJ1-1	.	.	CASFFGSDTEAFF	TGTGCCAGCTTTTTTGGATCGGACACTGAAGCTTTCTTT
TRBV25-1	TRBJ1-2	TRBD1	.	CASRKTGGNYGYTF	TGTGCCAGCAGAAAGACAGGGGGCAACTATGGCTACACCTTC
TRBV5-1	TRBJ2-2	TRBD1	.	CASSTPQGAYTGELFF	TGCGCCAGCTCTACCCCACAGGGGGCCTACACCGGGGAGCTGTTTTTT
TRBV24-1	TRBJ1-3	TRBD1	.	CATSDHPGQGDTGNTIYF	TGTGCCACCAGTGATCACCCGGGACAGGGAGATACTGGAAACACCATATATTTT
TRBV7-3	TRBJ2-1	.	.	CASSFSGNEQFF	TGTGCCAGCAGCTTCTCCGGCAATGAGCAGTTCTTC
TRBV13	TRBJ1-6	.	.	CASRFRDNNSPLHF	TGTGCCAGCAGATTCCGGGACAATAATTCACCCCTCCACTTT
TRBV3-1/TRBV3-2	TRBJ2-2	.	.	CASSQDPRGANTGELFF	TGTGCCAGCAGCCAAGATCCGAGGGGGGCGAACACCGGGGAGCTGTTTTTT
TRBV7-8	TRBJ2-1	.	.	CASSAGETVNEQFF	TGTGCCAGCAGCGCAGGGGAAACCGTCAATGAGCAGTTCTTC
TRBV6-2/TRBV6-3	TRBJ1-2	.	few	CASSLLGYGYTF	TGTGCCAGCAGCCTTCTAGGGTATGGCTACACCTTC
TRBV2	TRBJ1-3	.	.	CASSEEAGRGDTIYF	TGTGCCAGCAGTGAAGAGGCCGGGCGTGGGGACACCATATATTTT
TRBV28	TRBJ1-2	.	.	CASSLSSAGYTF	TGTGCCAGCAGTTTAAGCAGCGCGGGCTACACCTTC
TRBV28	TRBJ1-2	TRBD1	.	CASRGQGMQGNYGYTF	TGTGCCAGCAGGGGACAGGGGATGCAGGGTAACTATGGCTACACCTTC
TRBV5-1	TRBJ2-5	TRBD2	.	CASSLVSAGGGVTQYF	TGCGCCAGCAGCTTGGTTTCCGCGGGGGGGGGAGTGACCCAGTACTTC
TRBV7-6	TRBJ2-5	TRBD2	.	CASSPRLAGNQETQYF	TGTGCCAGCAGCCCCCGACTAGCGGGGAACCAAGAGACCCAGTACTTC
TRBV5-1	TRBJ2-1	TRBD1	.	CASSWGQGAYNEQFF	TGCGCCAGCAGCTGGGGACAGGGGGCCTACAATGAGCAGTTCTTC
TRBV16	TRBJ2-1	TRBD1	.	CASSQSGQGGYNEQFF	TGTGCCAGCAGCCAATCGGGACAGGGGGGGTACAATGAGCAGTTCTTC
TRBV11-2	TRBJ2-3	.	.	CASSLGVVAGSGDTQYF	TGTGCCAGCAGCTTGGGGGTTGTGGCGGGGAGCGGAGATACGCAGTATTTT
TRBV6-1	TRBJ2-3	TRBD2	once	CASSESTSGGTRTDTQYF	TGTGCCAGCAGTGAATCAACTAGCGGGGGGACCCGCACAGATACGCAGTATTTT
TRBV12-3/TRBV12-4	TRBJ1-1	.	.	CASSLGGRKAFF	TGTGCCAGCAGTTTGGGGGGAAGGAAAGCTTTCTTT
TRBV6-1	TRBJ2-5	.	once	CASSETIRTETQYF	TGTGCCAGCAGTGAAACGATACGGACGGAGACCCAGTACTTC
TRBV28	TRBJ1-2	.	.	CASSLSQGWKGYTF	TGTGCCAGCAGTTTGTCGCAGGGGTGGAAAGGCTACACCTTC
TRBV27	TRBJ1-2	.	.	CASSSQGERYGYTF	TGTGCCAGCAGTTCACAGGGCGAGCGCTATGGCTACACCTTC
TRBV11-3	TRBJ1-1	.	.	CASSSEGNTEAFF	TGTGCCAGCAGCTCAGAGGGTAACACTGAAGCTTTCTTT
TRBV5-1	TRBJ1-4	TRBD1	.	CASSLAEGAEKLFF	TGCGCCAGCAGCTTGGCAGAGGGGGCTGAAAAACTGTTTTTT
TRBV28	TRBJ2-2	TRBD2	.	CASSPPLGGSGTGELFF	TGTGCCAGCAGCCCACCCCTGGGGGGGTCGGGCACCGGGGAGCTGTTTTTT
TRBV28	TRBJ1-4	.	.	CASNYGGTNEKLFF	TGTGCCAGCAACTACGGGGGCACTAATGAAAAACTGTTTTTT
TRBV18	TRBJ1-4	TRBD1	.	CASSPDRDEKLFF	TGTGCCAGCTCGCCAGACAGGGATGAAAAACTGTTTTTT
TRBV19	TRBJ2-1	.	.	CATHGGAYDTIPQFF	TGTGCCACCCATGGGGGGGCCTACGATACAATCCCGCAGTTCTTC
TRBV30	TRBJ1-6	.	.	CAWTRDMNDSPLHF	TGTGCCTGGACCCGAGACATGAACGATTCACCCCTCCACTTT
TRBV18	TRBJ1-5	.	.	CASSPMALGKPQHF	TGTGCCAGCTCACCGATGGCCTTAGGGAAGCCCCAGCATTTT
TRBV3-1/TRBV3-2	TRBJ2-1	.	.	CASSPRGGENNEQFF	TGTGCCAGCAGCCCGCGTGGGGGCGAGAACAATGAGCAGTTCTTC
TRBV19	TRBJ1-1	TRBD1	.	CASERTGATEAFF	TGTGCCAGTGAAAGGACAGGGGCGACTGAAGCTTTCTTT
TRBV12-5	TRBJ1-5	.	.	CASGLVLFGQGRSNQPQHF	TGTGCTAGTGGTTTGGTATTATTTGGGCAGGGAAGAAGCAATCAGCCCCAGCATTTT
TRBV18	TRBJ1-1	.	.	CASSPRTAEAFF	TGTGCCAGCTCACCACGGACAGCTGAAGCTTTCTTT
TRBV18	TRBJ2-5	.	.	CASSPSLARDGGRETQYF	TGTGCCAGCTCACCAAGCTTAGCCCGAGACGGGGGACGAGAGACCCAGTACTTC
TRBV6-4	TRBJ1-6	TRBD1	.	CASSIGQGNNSPLHF	TGTGCCAGCAGTATCGGACAGGGCAATAATTCACCCCTCCACTTT
TRBV4-1	TRBJ1-2	.	few	CASSQVSGLNEGGYTF	TGCGCCAGCAGCCAAGTTTCAGGCCTCAACGAGGGAGGCTACACCTTC
TRBV5-6	TRBJ2-5	.	.	CASSWGAVPQYF	TGTGCCAGCAGCTGGGGGGCAGTACCCCAGTACTTC
TRBV19	TRBJ1-1	TRBD1	few	CASSTDRVGTEAFF	TGTGCCAGTAGTACAGACAGGGTTGGCACTGAAGCTTTCTTT